This T cell receptor (beta chain) is from a study of T-cell memory formation after mild COVID-19. Findings and limits, study-wide: Clonal second-wave expansions that peaked on day 37 had unconfirmed SARS-CoV-2 specificity. Pre-infection memory harbored some responding clones, suggesting cross-reactive memory joined. Contracting clones, day 15 to 85, had balanced CD4/CD8, and later expanders favored CD4+.

This clonotype was found a few times. Its antigen is as yet unknown. Sample barcodes and UMIs were carried by the TCR alpha and TCR beta cDNA libraries that 5'RACE generated with constant-segment primers. Each CDR3 protein gets one entry after TCRdb re-called the 5' RACE reads with MiXCR. Of tens of thousands of distinct CDR3 sequences listed, over 8.5% are singletons. V gave up 7 bases and J gave up 3 bases, with 17 bases separating them. CDR1 SGHRS and CDR2 YFSETQ come from the germline V gene. CDR3 size: 15 residues. This chain uses TRBV5-1 with TRBJ2-1; maybe TRBD1 (5 bases). This TCR was recovered from an adult woman who had mild COVID-19 (a few samples of this study predate the infection). Cell type and time point are not known. The sample taken for sequencing was PBMCs or a T cell subset sorted from them (not recorded which). CDR3 protein: CASASGQGYYNEQFF. The CDR3, as DNA: TGCGCCAGCGCAAGTGGGCAGGGCTACTACAATGAGCAGTTCTTC.